This TCR beta chain was captured by sequencing in a study of T cell repertoires in cytomegalovirus infection. The CDR3 is made up of 14 amino acids. With V trimmed by 7 bases and J by 6 bases, 11 bases remained unmatched. Points on this clonotype: As yet, its antigen is unknown.

One entry per CDR3 protein, called by TCRdb with MiXCR from the reads. The data hold about 110,000 distinct CDR3 sequences, with about 30% observed a single time. The J gene is TRBJ1-1, the V gene TRBV12-3 or TRBV12-4; 7 nucleotides line up with TRBD1. This TCR derives from a human donor in good health (CMV status not recorded). Some clones in this sample may be carry-over from other donors' samples. The input for sequencing was CD8+ T cells from cultured PBMCs, taken from culture after CMV antigen stimulation. This chain's CDR3 is CASTQGGLLSEAFF. The CDR3 nucleotides are TGTGCCAGCACCCAGGGGGGGCTACTATCTGAAGCTTTCTTT.